This TCR beta chain was sequenced during a study of blood T cells in healthy people across ages. Looking at the study overall: About one barcoded beta molecule per two T cells was captured by template switching.

Primers used in a second PCR of roughly 6 to 12 cycles were a sample-barcoded 5' primer and a J-beta primer mix. TCRdb reprocessed the 5' RACE reads with MiXCR, giving one entry per CDR3 protein. The sample has hundreds of thousands of distinct CDR3 sequences, around 48% seen once; the top ten hold approximately 25%. CDR3 length: 17 amino acids. CDR1 SGHVS and CDR2 FQNEAQ come from the germline V gene. Losses at the gene ends were 1 base for V and 0 bases for J; bases not matched to a gene: 5. The donors, aged about 6 to 90, were healthy Caucasians from Russia. This clonotype was obtained from an elderly man in good health. The sequenced sample consisted of blood. The chain carries TRBV7-8 and TRBJ2-5, with 10 bases lining up with TRBD2. Here the CDR3 DNA reads TGTGCCAGCAGCTTAGGTCCTAGCGGGGGATACCAAGAGACCCAGTACTTC. This translates into CASSLGPSGGYQETQYF.